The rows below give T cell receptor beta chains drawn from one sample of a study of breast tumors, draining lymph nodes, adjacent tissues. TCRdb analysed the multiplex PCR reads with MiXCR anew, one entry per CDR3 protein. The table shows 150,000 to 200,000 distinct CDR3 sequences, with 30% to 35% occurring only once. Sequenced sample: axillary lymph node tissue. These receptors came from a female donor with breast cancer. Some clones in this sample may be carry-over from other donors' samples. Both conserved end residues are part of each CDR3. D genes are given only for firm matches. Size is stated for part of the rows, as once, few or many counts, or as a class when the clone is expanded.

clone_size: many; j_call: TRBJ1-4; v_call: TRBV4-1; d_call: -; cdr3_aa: CASSQVVKGHEKLFF
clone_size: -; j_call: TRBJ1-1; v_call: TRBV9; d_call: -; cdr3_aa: CASTPRGGPEAFF
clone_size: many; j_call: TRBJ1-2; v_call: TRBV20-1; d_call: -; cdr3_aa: CSARDRAERYTF
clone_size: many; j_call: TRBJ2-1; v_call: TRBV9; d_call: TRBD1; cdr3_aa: CASSEAPGTGVYNEQFF
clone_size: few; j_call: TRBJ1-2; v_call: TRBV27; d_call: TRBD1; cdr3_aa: CASRPGQTSGYTF
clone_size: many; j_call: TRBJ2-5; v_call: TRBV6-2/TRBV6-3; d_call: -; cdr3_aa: CASSHVRDAGQYQETQYF
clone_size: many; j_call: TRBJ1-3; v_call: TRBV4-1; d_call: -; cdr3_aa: CASSQGVFGGSGNTIYF
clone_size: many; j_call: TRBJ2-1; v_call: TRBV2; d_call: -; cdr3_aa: CASSEAIVAAYNEQFF
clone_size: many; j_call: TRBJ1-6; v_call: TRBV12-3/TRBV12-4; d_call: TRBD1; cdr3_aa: CASSGQGANNSPLHF
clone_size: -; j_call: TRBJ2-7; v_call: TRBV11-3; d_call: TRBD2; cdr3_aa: CASSPLAGDEQYF
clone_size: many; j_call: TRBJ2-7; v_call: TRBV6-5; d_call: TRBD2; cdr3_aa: CASSTQTSEFYEQYF
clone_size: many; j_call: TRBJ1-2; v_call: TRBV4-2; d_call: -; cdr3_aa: CASSSVWVYGYTF
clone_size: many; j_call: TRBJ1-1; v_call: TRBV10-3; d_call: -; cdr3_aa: CAISESRYGGTAEAFF
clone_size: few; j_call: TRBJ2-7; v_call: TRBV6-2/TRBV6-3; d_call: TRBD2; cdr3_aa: CASSYSTSGGAFFEQYF
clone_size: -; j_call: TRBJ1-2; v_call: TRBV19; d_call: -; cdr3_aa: CASSPPPPAETYGCYTF
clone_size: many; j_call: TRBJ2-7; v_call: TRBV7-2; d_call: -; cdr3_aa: CASSGDRGRYEQYF
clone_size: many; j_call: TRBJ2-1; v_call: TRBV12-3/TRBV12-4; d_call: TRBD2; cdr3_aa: CASSFSGSTYNEQFF
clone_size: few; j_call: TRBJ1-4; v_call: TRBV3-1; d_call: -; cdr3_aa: CASSQDWALATNEKLFF
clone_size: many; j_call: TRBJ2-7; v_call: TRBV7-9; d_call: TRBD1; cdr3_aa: CASSPGQARMGAYEQYF
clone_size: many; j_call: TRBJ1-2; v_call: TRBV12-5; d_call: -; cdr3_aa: CASAQGRADYGYTF
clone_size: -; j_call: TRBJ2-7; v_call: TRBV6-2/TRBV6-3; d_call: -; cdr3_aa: CASSHPNRFDEQYF
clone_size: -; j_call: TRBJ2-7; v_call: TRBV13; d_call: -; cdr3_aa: CASSPETDPYEQYF
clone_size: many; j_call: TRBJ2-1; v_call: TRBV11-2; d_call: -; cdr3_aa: CASSPEWGARGDEQFF
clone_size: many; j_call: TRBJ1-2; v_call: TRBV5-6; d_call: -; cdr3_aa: CASTDGVSGGYTF
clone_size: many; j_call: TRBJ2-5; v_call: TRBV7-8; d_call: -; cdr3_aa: CASSPPGHSRETQYF
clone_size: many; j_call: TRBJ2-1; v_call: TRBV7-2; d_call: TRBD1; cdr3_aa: CASSDRGSYNEQFF
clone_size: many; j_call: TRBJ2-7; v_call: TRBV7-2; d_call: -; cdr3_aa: CASSLEPSSYEQYF
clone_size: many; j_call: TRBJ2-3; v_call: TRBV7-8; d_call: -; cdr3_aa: CASSLALSKADTQYF
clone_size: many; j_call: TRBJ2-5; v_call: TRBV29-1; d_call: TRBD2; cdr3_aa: CSVEGQLTSGGLQETQYF
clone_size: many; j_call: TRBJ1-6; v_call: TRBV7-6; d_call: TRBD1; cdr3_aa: CASSSDSGTGTLLISSYNSPLHF
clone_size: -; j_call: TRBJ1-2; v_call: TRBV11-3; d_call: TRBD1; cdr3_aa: CAGSLGQGATYTF
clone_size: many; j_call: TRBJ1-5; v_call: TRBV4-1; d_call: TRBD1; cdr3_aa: CASSQAGQGAGQPQHF
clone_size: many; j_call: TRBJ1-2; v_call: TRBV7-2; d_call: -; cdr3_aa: CASSPGFSYGYTF
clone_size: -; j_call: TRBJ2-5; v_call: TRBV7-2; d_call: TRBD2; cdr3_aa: CASSLSASGRVGETQYF
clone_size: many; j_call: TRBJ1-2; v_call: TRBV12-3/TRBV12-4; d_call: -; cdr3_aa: CASRAGRHYGYTF